A single sample is the source of the 2 T cell receptor beta chains below, sequenced in a study of T cell repertoires in cytomegalovirus infection. Via MiXCR, TCRdb re-called the reads, giving one row per CDR3 protein. The table has 630,000 or so distinct CDR3 sequences, 20% to 25% seen once. Material: CD8+ T cells from PBMCs. Source of these receptors: a human donor in good health (CMV status not recorded). Some clones in this sample may be carry-over from other donors' samples.

This chain links TRBV28 with TRBJ2-1; D call uncertain. The CDR3 length is 13 residues. Trimming cost V 7 bases and J 8 bases, with 15 bases left between them. The V gene's germline CDR1 is MDHEN and CDR2 SYDVKM. The CDR3 loop is CASTEEMIDEQFF. The CDR3 DNA is TGTGCCAGCACCGAGGAGATGATAGATGAGCAGTTCTTC.

This clonotype was counted only a few times. The V call is TRBV20-1, the J call TRBJ2-7, with 7 bases that match TRBD2. This CDR3 contains 13 residues. The germline gives CDR1 DFQATT, CDR2 SNEGSKA (reference sequence). V dropped 3 bases and J dropped 3; count of bases not matched to a gene: 5. The chain's CDR3 is CSARVRGVYEQYF. CDR3 nucleotides: TGCAGTGCTAGGGTCCGGGGGGTCTACGAGCAGTACTTC.